The entry that follows covers one T cell receptor beta chain sequence. This entry belongs to a study of cytomegalovirus exposure and HLA in healthy donors. The germline gives CDR1 LGHNA, CDR2 YSLEER. The V end was cut by 0 bases, the J end by 0 bases, with 12 bases between. The CDR3 runs to 18 residues. Sequencing was performed with immunoSEQ multiplex PCR; in TCRdb, only in-frame clones are kept and a portion is missing. This table has fewer than 400,000 clones, 70% to 90% appearing once. The TCR comes from a woman under 30 in good health and CMV-seronegative. The chain employs TRBV4-3 and TRBJ2-6; D possibly corresponds to TRBD2 (6 bases). Material for sequencing was PBMCs. CDR3 DNA sequence: TGCGCCAGCAGCCAAGATGGGCTAGCGCTCTCTGGGGCCAACGTCCTGACTTTC. It is translated as CASSQDGLALSGANVLTF.